Listed here are 25 T cell receptor beta chains from one sample, sequenced in a study of post-analysis software for immune sequencing data. The TCR beta cDNA libraries carried unique molecular identifiers. MiXCR was run by TCRdb on the PCR reads, yielding one entry per CDR3 protein. The table has hundreds of thousands of distinct CDR3 sequences, approximately 50% seen once. Study-wide findings and caveats: Comparison of patients with controls showed about 5 TRBV segments more frequent in patients, TRBV5-6, TRBV5-1 and TRBV20-1 among them.

These receptors are not linked to any known antigen. Sequences were obtained from blood. The receptor source for this set is a girl between 5 and 17 years old with multiple sclerosis.

The J gene is TRBJ2-5, the V gene TRBV29-1, with 9 bases matching TRBD1. CDR1 and CDR2 from the germline V gene are SQVTM and ANQGSEA. Germline trimming cut 4 bases from V and 11 bases from J; bases unmatched to any gene: 8. The CDR3 loop spans 12 amino acids. In nucleotides, the CDR3 is TGCAGCGTTGGGACAGGGGTCCATGAGCAGTACTTC. It encodes CSVGTGVHEQYF.

The chain uses TRBV5-1 and TRBJ2-1; D is ambiguous. From germline, CDR1 is SGHRS and CDR2 YFSETQ. The CDR3 spans 14 residues. V was shortened by 2 bases and J by 4 bases, with 10 bases between the two germline ends. The CDR3 DNA reads as TGCGCCAGCAGCTTCGGTACTCAATACAATGAGCAGTTCTTC. Its protein product is CASSFGTQYNEQFF.

This clonotype was seen only a few times. The V call is TRBV20-1, the J call TRBJ2-3, with TRBD2 matching 10 bases. V was clipped by 5 bases and J by 4 bases; unmatched bases: 9. The CDR3 length is 15 residues. Germline V gene sequence: CDR1 DFQATT, CDR2 SNEGSKA (reference sequence). CDR3 nucleotide sequence: TGCAGTGCTCTTACACCGGGACTAGCGCCAGATACGCAGTATTTT. Protein sequence: CSALTPGLAPDTQYF.

The chain uses TRBV28 and TRBJ1-6; TRBD1 matches 11 bases. From germline, CDR1 is MDHEN and CDR2 SYDVKM. V lost 3 bases, J lost 18 bases, and 22 bases stayed unmatched. The CDR3 consists of 18 residues. The CDR3 nucleotides are TGTGCCAGCAGTTTCAAGGTGATCGGGACAGGGGGTCCTAATGTTCGCCACTTT. Protein sequence: CASSFKVIGTGGPNVRHF. Full variable domain (missing parts from reference TRBV28 and TRBJ1-6): DVKVTQSSRYLVKRTGEKVFLECVQDMDHENMFWYRQDPGLGLRLIYFSYDVKMKEKGDIPEGYSVSREKKERFSLILESASTNQTSMYLCASSFKVIGTGGPNVRHFGNGTRLTVT.

The rearrangement uses TRBV20-1 and TRBJ2-6; D unresolved. Germline V gene sequence: CDR1 DFQATT, CDR2 SNEGSKA (reference sequence). V dropped 7 bases and J dropped 0 bases, with 7 bases sitting between them. The CDR3 length is 13 residues. The CDR3 here is CSVQDSGANVLTF. CDR3 bases: TGCAGTGTTCAAGACTCTGGGGCCAACGTCCTGACTTTC.

The chain is built from TRBV29-1 and TRBJ2-7, with TRBD1 matching 8 bases. V lost 6 bases, J lost 3 bases, and 10 bases stayed unmatched. CDR1 and CDR2 (germline): SQVTM, ANQGSEA. This CDR3 region has 14 residues. The CDR3 DNA follows: TGCAGCGTGGGCCCCGGGACAGGCGGCTACGAGCAGTACTTC. It codes for CSVGPGTGGYEQYF.

CDR3 DNA sequence: TGTGCCAGCAGCAGAGGTAGCGGGAGAAACTACAATGAGCAGTTCTTC. This codes for CASSRGSGRNYNEQFF. The chain is built from TRBV12-3 or TRBV12-4 and TRBJ2-1; 9 nucleotides agree with TRBD2. The CDR3 length is 16 residues. The junction had 9 bases not matched to a gene; V was cut back by 6 bases and J by 3 bases.

The chain employs TRBV20-1 and TRBJ1-4, with D unresolved. The CDR3 length is 13 residues. V dropped 0 bases and J dropped 7 bases, with 9 bases sitting between them. Germline V lookup: CDR1 DFQATT, CDR2 SNEGSKA (reference sequence). The CDR3 region has the DNA TGCAGTGCTAGAGATCTCAGTTTTGAAAAACTGTTTTTT. Amino acids: CSARDLSFEKLFF.

Remarks on this clonotype: One junction end disagrees with the germline gene, perhaps due to a read error. The CDR3 sequence is CSATGTASFSYEQYF. The CDR3 DNA sequence: TGCAGTGCCACCGGGACAGCTAGTTTCTCCTACGAGCAGTACTTT. V gene TRBV20-1 combines with J gene TRBJ2-7; TRBD1 agrees at 7 bases. CDR1 DFQATT and CDR2 SNEGSKA come from the germline V gene (reference sequence). This CDR3 has 15 amino acids.

Points on this clonotype: An end of the junction does not agree with germline; a read error may underlie this. The chain recombines TRBV15 with TRBJ2-5; 7 bases agree with TRBD2. The CDR3 loop spans 16 amino acids. Per the germline V gene, CDR1 is LNHNV and CDR2 is YYDKDF (reference sequence). CDR3: CAASRAAGSGLETQYF. The CDR3 coding sequence is TGTGCCGCCAGCAGAGCAGCAGGTAGCGGGCTGGAGACCCAGTACTTC. The whole variable domain, filled in from reference TRBV15 and TRBJ2-5, reads DAMVIQNPRYQVTQFGKPVTLSCSQTLNHNVMYWYQQKSSQAPKLLFHYYDKDFNNEADTPDNFQSRRPNTSFCFLDIRSPGLGDTAMYLCAASRAAGSGLETQYFGPGTRLLVL.

This clonotype was seen ten or more times. V is TRBV12-3 or TRBV12-4 and J is TRBJ2-5; possible D gene TRBD2, 6 bases. This CDR3 contains 11 residues. Trimming shortened V by 6 bases and J by 5 bases, and 7 bases separated the two germline ends. The DNA of the CDR3 is TGTGCCAGCAGCCGGGGGGAGACCCAGTACTTC. Translating gives CASSRGETQYF.

The chain recombines TRBV6-6 with TRBJ2-3; no firm D call. There are 14 residues in the CDR3. Per germline, CDR1 MNHNY and CDR2 SVGAGI (reference sequence). Trimming removed 2 bases from V and 3 bases from J, with 9 bases in between. The DNA for the CDR3 is TGTGCCAGCAGTTACCTCAGTAGTACAGATACGCAGTATTTT. The encoded protein is CASSYLSSTDTQYF.

CDR3 sequence: CASSQGGRTQYF. CDR3 nucleotide sequence: TGTGCCAGCAGCCAAGGGGGGAGGACACAGTACTTC. The V call is TRBV14, the J call TRBJ2-7, with D tentatively TRBD2 (6 bases). The germline CDR1 and CDR2 sequences are SGHDN and FVKESK. This CDR3 comprises 12 residues. Trimming took 1 base from V and 10 from J, leaving 11 bases between them.

The CDR3 nucleotides are TGCAGTGCCTCGACAGGGGACACAGATACGCAGTATTTT. Protein product: CSASTGDTDTQYF. The gene calls are TRBV20-1 and TRBJ2-3; 8 nucleotides line up with TRBD1. This CDR3 is built from 13 residues. Germline V lookup: CDR1 DFQATT, CDR2 SNEGSKA (reference sequence). Trimming at V came to 6 bases and at J to 2 bases, leaving 4 bases not matched to a gene.

The chain employs TRBV6-6 and TRBJ2-5; D is perhaps TRBD2 (6 bases). Germline V gene lookup returns CDR1 MNHNY and CDR2 SVGAGI (reference sequence). Trimming removed 2 bases at V and 5 bases at J, with 21 bases between. CDR3 length equals 17 residues. The CDR3 region has the DNA TGTGCCAGCAGTTACCAGCCCGGGGCAGGGACTCAGGAGACCCAGTACTTC. Protein product: CASSYQPGAGTQETQYF.

On this clonotype: One end of the junction is discordant with germline, which a read error may explain. This chain links TRBV5-1 with TRBJ1-5; TRBD1 is a possible D gene (5 bases). The CDR3 has 13 residues. In germline, CDR1 is SGHRS, CDR2 YFSETQ. The CDR3 reads CASSLGPDQPQHF. The CDR3 DNA is TGCGCCAGTAGCTTGGGGCCGGATCAGCCCCAGCATTTT.

The rearrangement joins TRBV29-1 to TRBJ1-5; D gene unclear. The CDR3 spans 14 residues. Germline lookup yields CDR1 SQVTM and CDR2 ANQGSEA. The V end lost 5 bases, the J end lost 0 bases, and 11 bases lay between the germline ends. CDR3 nucleotide sequence: TGCAGCGTTCTTTTCGGGGATAGCAATCAGCCCCAGCATTTT. It yields the protein CSVLFGDSNQPQHF.

A few counts support this clonotype. The genes are TRBV5-1 and TRBJ2-7, with no clear D. CDR1 is SGHRS and CDR2 is YFSETQ in the germline V gene. This CDR3 comprises 11 residues. The V and J ends lost 2 bases and 5 bases respectively, with 5 bases between them. The CDR3 DNA reads as TGCGCCAGCAGCTTTTCCGACGAGCAGTACTTC. Translated, it gives CASSFSDEQYF.

This chain links TRBV2 with TRBJ2-5, with TRBD1 as a possible D gene (6 bases). This CDR3 has 16 residues. V dropped 0 bases and J dropped 5 bases, with 16 bases sitting between them. Germline CDR1 SNHLY, CDR2 FYNNEI. The CDR3 reads CASSEAGHVLSETQYF. In nucleotides, the CDR3 is TGTGCCAGCAGTGAAGCGGGACACGTCCTAAGTGAGACCCAGTACTTC.

The chain recombines TRBV4-1 with TRBJ2-1, with a tentative D call TRBD1 (6 bases). The CDR3 sequence is 17 residues long. Germline V CDR1 and CDR2: MGHRA, YSYEKL. Trimming took 3 bases from V and 9 from J, leaving 24 bases between them. The CDR3 protein is CASSQDPGTHIRFEQFF. CDR3 DNA sequence: TGCGCCAGCAGCCAGGACCCCGGGACACATATTCGATTTGAGCAGTTCTTC.

J is TRBJ2-7 and V is TRBV20-1; tentative D call: TRBD1 (5 bases). Germline V gene data show CDR1 as DFQATT and CDR2 as SNEGSKA (reference sequence). V lost 3 bases to trimming and J lost 1 base, with 7 bases between them. There are 12 residues in the CDR3. CDR3 in DNA: TGCAGTGCTAGTAGACAGTCCTACGAGCAGTACTTC. It specifies CSASRQSYEQYF.

The V and J genes are TRBV20-1 and TRBJ1-5; no definite D call. The ends were cut back, 0 bases at V and 4 bases at J, with 13 bases in the middle. The CDR3 runs to 15 residues. Germline CDR1 DFQATT, CDR2 SNEGSKA (reference sequence). Written as DNA, the CDR3 is TGCAGTGCTAGAGAAAAGGGAGGGTATAATCAGCCCCAGCATTTT. Its translation is CSAREKGGYNQPQHF.

This clonotype was detected once. The chain has TRBV5-1 and TRBJ1-1; 7 positions agree with TRBD1. With V trimmed by 4 bases and J by 5 bases, 14 bases remained unmatched. The CDR3 length is 16 residues. From germline, CDR1 is SGHRS and CDR2 YFSETQ. CDR3 sequence reads: CASSATGSARGTEAFF. CDR3 bases: TGCGCCAGCAGCGCGACAGGGAGTGCAAGAGGTACTGAAGCTTTCTTT.

The rearrangement links TRBV5-1 to TRBJ2-7; 8 positions agree with TRBD1. The CDR3 contains 15 residues. V shed 2 bases and J 3 bases; nucleotides not matched to a gene: 7. Germline-derived CDR1 and CDR2 are SGHRS and YFSETQ. The CDR3 DNA sequence: TGCGCCAGCAGCTTCCGACAGGGGCCCGGCTACGAGCAGTACTTC. Translated: CASSFRQGPGYEQYF.

This chain uses TRBV5-1 with TRBJ1-5, with D possibly matching TRBD1 (6 bases). Deletions cut 0 bases from V and 3 bases from J, with 13 bases between. Germline V CDR1 and CDR2: SGHRS, YFSETQ. The CDR3 is made up of 16 amino acids. The CDR3 region has the DNA TGCGCCAGCAGCTTGGTTGGGGGCGAGGACAATCAGCCCCAGCATTTT. The encoded protein is CASSLVGGEDNQPQHF.